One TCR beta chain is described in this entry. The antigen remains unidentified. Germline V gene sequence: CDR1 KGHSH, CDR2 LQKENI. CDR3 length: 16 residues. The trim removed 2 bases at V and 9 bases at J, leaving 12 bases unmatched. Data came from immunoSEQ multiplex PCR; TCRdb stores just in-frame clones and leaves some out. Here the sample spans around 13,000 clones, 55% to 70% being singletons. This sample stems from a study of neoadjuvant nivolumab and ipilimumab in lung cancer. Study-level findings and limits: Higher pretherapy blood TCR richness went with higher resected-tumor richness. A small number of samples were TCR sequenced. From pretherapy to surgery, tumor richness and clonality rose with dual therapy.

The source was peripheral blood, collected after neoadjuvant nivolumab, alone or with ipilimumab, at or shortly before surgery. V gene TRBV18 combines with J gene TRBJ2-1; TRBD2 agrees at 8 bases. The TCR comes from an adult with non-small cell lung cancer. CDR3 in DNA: TGTGCCAGCTCACCATGGGCGGGAGGACTAGTCGTTGAGCAGTTCTTC. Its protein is CASSPWAGGLVVEQFF.